Listed below are T cell receptor beta chains from one sample, sequenced in a study of cytomegalovirus exposure and HLA in healthy donors. Using immunoSEQ multiplex PCR, the repertoire was profiled, and TCRdb retains in-frame clones only, with some absent. Of some 140,000 clones in the sample, more than 80% were seen once. Sequencing was carried out using PBMCs. The receptors shown here come from a woman aged 25 to 45 in good health and CMV-seropositive. CDR3s include the opening cysteine and the closing phenylalanine or tryptophan. Each record gives: CDR3 length, D gene, clone size, V gene, J gene, CDR3 DNA, CDR3 protein. D genes are given only for firm matches. Not all rows give a size; the values are once, few, many and, for expanded clones, a class.

16	TRBD1	-	TRBV7-2	TRBJ1-5	TGTGCCAGCAGCAACGAGGACAGGGCCTGGGATCAGCCCCAGCATTTT	CASSNEDRAWDQPQHF
15	-	-	TRBV4-2	TRBJ2-6	TGTGCCAGCAGCCAAGATAGCTCTGGGGCCAACGTCCTGACTTTC	CASSQDSSGANVLTF
18	-	once	TRBV7-8	TRBJ1-5	TGTGCCAGCAGCTCCCTCAGGGGCGGACTTTATGCAGATCAGCCCCAGCATTTT	CASSSLRGGLYADQPQHF
15	TRBD2	-	TRBV18	TRBJ2-7	TGTGCCAGCTCACCACGGCTAGCGGGGACGGACGAGCAGTACTTC	CASSPRLAGTDEQYF
16	-	-	TRBV7-8	TRBJ2-5	TGTGCCAGCTCCCCTCCGCAGACAGTCTGGAAAGAGACCCAGTACTTC	CASSPPQTVWKETQYF
14	TRBD1	-	TRBV6-5	TRBJ1-1	TGTGCCAGCCTCTCCCCAGGGGGCAAACCTGAAGCTTTCTTT	CASLSPGGKPEAFF
17	TRBD2	-	TRBV15	TRBJ2-5	TGTGCCACCAGCAGCGGGACTAGCGGGGGGTATGCTGAGACCCAGTACTTC	CATSSGTSGGYAETQYF
14	-	-	TRBV6-1	TRBJ1-1	TGTGCCAGCATCGCAGCGACAGCGCTTTCTGAAGCTTTCTTT	CASIAATALSEAFF
17	TRBD2	-	TRBV27	TRBJ2-1	TGTGCCAGCAGTCCGGGACTAGCGGGAGGGGGGGGGAATGAGCAGTTCTTC	CASSPGLAGGGGNEQFF
14	-	-	TRBV2	TRBJ2-7	TGTGCCAGCAGCCCACAGGGGGGGTCCTACGAGCAGTACTTC	CASSPQGGSYEQYF
15	TRBD1	-	TRBV9	TRBJ2-1	TGTGCCAGCAGCGAGACAGGGGTCTCCTACAATGAGCAGTTCTTC	CASSETGVSYNEQFF
12	-	once	TRBV7-2	TRBJ2-1	TGTGCCAGCAGCTTATTTGGGACTCAGCAGTTCTTC	CASSLFGTQQFF
15	-	-	TRBV5-4	TRBJ2-7	TGTGCCAGCAGCCCCGACAACCCCACCAGCTACGAGCAGTACTTC	CASSPDNPTSYEQYF
14	-	-	TRBV5-4	TRBJ1-1	TGTGCCAGCAGCGCCATTCTGGGAGGGACTGAAGCTTTCTTT	CASSAILGGTEAFF
14	TRBD2	few	TRBV27	TRBJ2-7	TGTGCCAGCAGTCCCCTAGCGGGAGTGAGCGAGCAGTACTTC	CASSPLAGVSEQYF
13	-	-	TRBV5-6	TRBJ2-7	TGTGCCAGCAGCTTGAACTTCCCCTACGAGCAGTACTTC	CASSLNFPYEQYF
14	-	-	TRBV6-1	TRBJ2-1	TGTGCCAGCAGTGAAATGGGACAATCCAATGAGCAGTTCTTC	CASSEMGQSNEQFF
15	TRBD1	few	TRBV19	TRBJ1-5	TGTGCCAGTACCCGGACAGGGAATAGCAATCAGCCCCAGCATTTT	CASTRTGNSNQPQHF
14	TRBD1	-	TRBV5-8	TRBJ2-1	TGTGCCAGCAGCATCGGACAGGGACCCAATGAGCAGTTCTTC	CASSIGQGPNEQFF
14	-	-	TRBV5-6	TRBJ1-2	TGTGCCAGCAGCCTTCCAGGGGACACATATGGCTACACCTTC	CASSLPGDTYGYTF
15	TRBD1	-	TRBV5-1	TRBJ2-3	TGCGCCAGCAGCAGACAGGGGGGTGGGGAGGATACGCAGTATTTT	CASSRQGGGEDTQYF
15	-	few	TRBV2	TRBJ2-7	TGTGCCAGCATGGGGTCGGGGGGACAGGCCTACGAGCAGTACTTC	CASMGSGGQAYEQYF
14	-	-	TRBV7-9	TRBJ2-5	TGTGCCAGCAGCTTAGGCGGGGTACAAGAGACCCAGTACTTC	CASSLGGVQETQYF
14	-	once	TRBV11-2	TRBJ2-2	TGTGCCAGCAGCTTAGGTCTGGCCGCCGGGGAGCTGTTTTTT	CASSLGLAAGELFF
14	TRBD1	-	TRBV5-1	TRBJ2-4	TGCGCCAGCAGCCCGGGACAGGGGACGGACATTCAGTACTTC	CASSPGQGTDIQYF
15	TRBD1	-	TRBV6-4	TRBJ1-2	TGTGCCAGCAGTGACACGGGGACAGGGCGAGGTGGCTACACCTTC	CASSDTGTGRGGYTF
16	TRBD1	-	TRBV5-1	TRBJ2-4	TGCGCCAGCAGCCCCGGACAGGGGGCGGCCAAAAACATTCAGTACTTC	CASSPGQGAAKNIQYF
16	TRBD2	-	TRBV6-1	TRBJ2-3	TGTGCCAGCAGTGAAGGGCTAGCGGGAGGTACAGATACGCAGTATTTT	CASSEGLAGGTDTQYF
15	TRBD1	once	TRBV5-1	TRBJ2-7	TGCGCCAGCAGCTTGGAAGGGGGCTCGTCCTACGAGCAGTACTTC	CASSLEGGSSYEQYF
15	TRBD1	-	TRBV19	TRBJ2-3	TGTGCCAGTAGTATCGGACAGGGCGAAACAGATACGCAGTATTTT	CASSIGQGETDTQYF
12	-	-	TRBV5-1	TRBJ1-2	TGCGCCAGCAGCATGGACAGCTATGGCTACACCTTC	CASSMDSYGYTF
14	TRBD1	-	TRBV6-6	TRBJ1-5	TGTGCCAGCAGGACAGGGGGCGAGAATCAGCCCCAGCATTTT	CASRTGGENQPQHF
16	TRBD1	-	TRBV18	TRBJ1-4	TGTGCCAGCTCACCTCGACAGGGTGCAACTAATGAAAAACTGTTTTTT	CASSPRQGATNEKLFF
14	TRBD2	-	TRBV7-9	TRBJ2-1	TGTGCCAGCACCCTTAACGAAGCGGGGAGTGAGCAGTTCTTC	CASTLNEAGSEQFF
13	-	once	TRBV5-1	TRBJ1-1	TGCGCCAGCACCACCCTGGGGCTCACTGAAGCTTTTTTT	CASTTLGLTEAFF
13	-	-	TRBV6-5	TRBJ1-4	TGTGCCAGCGGGAGGGAAGAAAATGAAAAACTGTTTTTT	CASGREENEKLFF
16	TRBD1	-	TRBV28	TRBJ2-3	TGTGCCAGCAGCCTGGCCGGGACAGTGTACACAGATACGCAGTATTTT	CASSLAGTVYTDTQYF
17	TRBD1	once	TRBV14	TRBJ1-1	TGTGCCAGCAGCCGAGGGGGGTGGGACAGGAAGGTCACTGAAGCTTTCTTT	CASSRGGWDRKVTEAFF
16	-	-	TRBV30	TRBJ2-1	TGTGCCTGGAGTTCTTTCAGCCCGGAGGAATACAATGAGCAGTTCTTC	CAWSSFSPEEYNEQFF
16	-	-	TRBV6-5	TRBJ2-1	TGTGCCAGCAGTTACTCAGCAGGGGTAATCTACAATGAGCAGTTCTTC	CASSYSAGVIYNEQFF
11	-	-	TRBV7-3	TRBJ2-7	TGTGCCAGCAGGCTAGCTTCCGAGCAGTACTTC	CASRLASEQYF
13	-	-	TRBV6-5	TRBJ1-1	TGTGCCAGCAGTGCCTCAGGGGACGTTTTGGCTTTCTTT	CASSASGDVLAFF
14	TRBD2	-	TRBV30	TRBJ2-1	TGTGCCTGGAGTACGGGAGCGGGGTACAATGAGCAGTTCTTC	CAWSTGAGYNEQFF
16	TRBD1	-	TRBV2	TRBJ2-2	TGTGCCAGCAGTCCCGGGGGGACAGGGGTTACCGGGGAGCTGTTTTTT	CASSPGGTGVTGELFF
12	-	once	TRBV5-1	TRBJ2-7	TGCGCCAGCAGCCCCGACAGCTACGAGCAGTACTTC	CASSPDSYEQYF
12	TRBD1	-	TRBV30	TRBJ1-4	TGTGCCTTAAGACAGGGGAATGAAAAACTGTTTTTT	CALRQGNEKLFF
14	-	-	TRBV9	TRBJ1-1	TGTGCCAGCAGCGTCGGGGATATGAACACTGAAGCTTTCTTT	CASSVGDMNTEAFF
14	TRBD1	-	TRBV2	TRBJ1-5	TGTGCCAGCAGCCTTGCGACAGGGGATCAGCCCCAGCATTTT	CASSLATGDQPQHF